This TCR beta chain was recorded in a study of T-cell memory formation after mild COVID-19. cDNA libraries for TCR alpha and TCR beta, carrying sample barcodes and UMIs, came from 5'RACE with constant-segment primers. TCRdb called the 5' RACE reads again in MiXCR, with one record for every CDR3 protein. The sample holds 150,000 to 200,000 distinct CDR3 sequences; around a tenth are singletons and the top ten take about 3.8%. The source of this sequence is a man between 18 and 35 years old who had mild COVID-19 (a few samples of this study predate the infection). Cell type and time point are not known. The sample was PBMCs or a T cell subset sorted from them (not recorded which).

The CDR3 spells CASSEYGPANDEQYF. The CDR3 region has the DNA TGCGCCAGCAGTGAGTATGGGCCGGCTAACGACGAGCAGTACTTC. The chain couples TRBV10-1 to TRBJ2-7; unclear D gene. The CDR3 has 15 residues. CDR1 is WNHNN, CDR2 SYGVQD, per germline (reference sequence). Trimming left V 1 base short and J 5 bases short, with 15 bases between.